Shown below are 19 T cell receptor beta chains from a single sample sequenced in a study of T cells after yellow fever vaccination. Using its own MiXCR run on the 5' RACE reads, TCRdb lists one record per CDR3 protein. The sample has 300,000 to 400,000 distinct CDR3 sequences, under 7.5% seen once. The sequenced sample was PBMCs, obtained 5 days after the yellow fever booster vaccination. The receptors here all came from a man younger than 40 who received the YFV17D yellow fever vaccine.

This clonotype was picked up many times. V and J are TRBV5-1 and TRBJ1-2; D gene uncertain. V lost 4 bases and J 4 bases, leaving 14 bases between the germline ends. The CDR3 is 14 amino acids. Germline V gene sequence: CDR1 SGHRS, CDR2 YFSETQ. Written as DNA, the CDR3 is TGCGCCAGCAGCCAGGAGGAGGGTTTCTATGGCTACACCTTC. Protein product: CASSQEEGFYGYTF.

This clonotype came up a few times. V usage is TRBV7-2 and J usage is TRBJ2-5, with D tentatively TRBD1 or TRBD2 (5 bases each). Germline V gene lookup returns CDR1 SGHTA and CDR2 FQGNSA. The CDR3 runs 14 residues. The germline V and J ends were trimmed by 1 base and 9 bases, with 15 bases remaining between them. The CDR3 reads CASSLGRPEGPQYF. The CDR3 coding sequence is TGTGCCAGCAGCTTAGGGAGGCCAGAGGGGCCCCAGTACTTC.

This clonotype appeared a few times. The rearrangement links TRBV6-5 to TRBJ2-2; a possible D gene is TRBD2 (5 bases). Germline V gene data show CDR1 as MNHEY and CDR2 as SVGAGI. V lost 2 bases and J lost 7, with 8 bases in between. The CDR3 contains 13 residues. CDR3 in amino acids: CASSYMGSGELFF. The CDR3 DNA is TGTGCCAGCAGTTACATGGGGAGCGGGGAGCTGTTTTTT.

The sample holds many counts of this clonotype. The chain joins TRBV5-1 to TRBJ2-5; unclear D gene. V was pared by 0 bases and J by 1 base, with 7 bases between. CDR3 length: 14 residues. The germline V gene has CDR1 SGHRS and CDR2 YFSETQ. Here the CDR3 DNA reads TGCGCCAGCAGCTTGGCCAAGTCCCAAGAGACCCAGTACTTC. It yields the protein CASSLAKSQETQYF. The complete variable domain, with remaining parts taken from reference TRBV5-1 and TRBJ2-5, reads KAGVTQTPRYLIKTRGQQVTLSCSPISGHRSVSWYQQTPGQGLQFLFEYFSETQRNKGNFPGRFSGRQFSNSRSEMNVSTLELGDSALYLCASSLAKSQETQYFGPGTRLLVL.

The genes are TRBV20-1 and TRBJ2-1; 14 bases align to TRBD2. The V segment lost 7 bases and the J segment 8 bases; nucleotides outside the gene matches: 7. CDR1 is DFQATT, CDR2 SNEGSKA, per germline (reference sequence). This CDR3 is 14 amino acids long. CDR3 DNA: TGCAGTGTCTCAGGACTAGCGGGAGGTCATGAGCAGTTCTTC. Its protein product is CSVSGLAGGHEQFF.

CDR3 residues: CSASGAGGPLRTDTQYF. The CDR3 coding sequence is TGCAGTGCTAGTGGGGCGGGAGGCCCTTTACGCACAGATACGCAGTATTTT. The chain employs TRBV20-1 and TRBJ2-3, with 8 bases fitting TRBD2. The CDR3 totals 17 residues. The germline V gene has CDR1 DFQATT and CDR2 SNEGSKA (reference sequence). After removal of 3 bases from V and 1 base from J, the junction contained 12 bases not matched to a gene.

This clonotype occurred a few times. The chain carries TRBV12-3 or TRBV12-4 and TRBJ2-4, with D possibly matching TRBD2 (6 bases). This CDR3 has 17 amino acids. The germline V and J ends were trimmed by 3 bases and 7 bases, with 22 bases remaining between them. DNA for the CDR3: TGTGCCAGCAGTTTTACTGGGGCCCAGCGGAGGGTTAACATTCAGTACTTC. The encoded protein is CASSFTGAQRRVNIQYF.

The chain joins TRBV12-3 or TRBV12-4 to TRBJ2-5; perhaps TRBD2 as D (6 bases). Trimming stripped 7 bases from V and 5 bases from J, with 14 bases between. This CDR3 comprises 13 residues. The CDR3: CASTTTSRETQYF. CDR3 nucleotides: TGTGCCAGCACCACGACTAGTCGGGAGACCCAGTACTTC.

The gene calls are TRBV29-1 and TRBJ2-2; tentatively, D is TRBD1 (5 bases). V was pared by 0 bases and J by 5 bases, with 13 bases between. CDR3 length: 15 amino acids. Per germline, CDR1 SQVTM and CDR2 ANQGSEA. CDR3 nucleotides: TGCAGCGTTGAAGATCAAAGGGGCAATACCGGGGAGCTGTTTTTT. This gives the protein CSVEDQRGNTGELFF.

This clonotype was counted at least ten times. CDR3 bases: TGTGCCAGCATGCTAGCGGGAGTGGTTGAGCAGTTCTTC. It is translated as CASMLAGVVEQFF. The genes are TRBV5-6 and TRBJ2-1; TRBD2 matches at 10 bases. With 6 bases clipped from V and 9 bases from J, the junction kept 6 bases outside the gene matches. The CDR3 has 13 residues. CDR1 and CDR2 (germline): SGHDT, YYEEEE.

V gene TRBV20-1 combines with J gene TRBJ1-2, with D possibly matching TRBD1 (6 bases). The ends were cut back, 6 bases at V and 4 bases at J, with 12 bases in the middle. CDR1 DFQATT and CDR2 SNEGSKA come from the germline V gene (reference sequence). The CDR3 consists of 12 residues. The CDR3 nucleotides are TGCAGTGCCAAACAGGGATTCTATGGCTACACCTTC. Translating it yields CSAKQGFYGYTF.

This clonotype was seen many times. The chain links TRBV6-2 or TRBV6-3 to TRBJ2-7, with 8 bases identical to TRBD2. Trimming took 5 bases from V and 3 from J; bases not matched to a gene: 12. The CDR3 contains 16 residues. Germline CDR1 is MNHEY and CDR2 is SVGEGT. The CDR3 region is CASSKRNRREGYEQYF. CDR3 DNA sequence: TGTGCCAGCAGTAAAAGAAACCGTCGGGAGGGCTACGAGCAGTACTTC.

Ten or more counts support this clonotype. The chain combines TRBV7-8 with TRBJ2-5; 7 bases line up with TRBD2. Germline V gives CDR1 SGHVS, CDR2 FQNEAQ. The CDR3 covers 15 residues. V lost 1 base, J lost 2 bases, and 4 bases stayed unmatched. The chain's CDR3 is CASSLEPSGQETQYF. Written as DNA, the CDR3 is TGTGCCAGCAGCTTAGAACCTAGCGGTCAAGAGACCCAGTACTTC.

This clonotype was seen repeatedly, ten times or more. V gene TRBV7-9 combines with J gene TRBJ1-1; D unclear. From germline, CDR1 is SEHNR and CDR2 FQNEAQ (reference sequence). Between the trimmed V and J ends, which lost 3 bases and 2 bases, there was a span of 7 bases. This CDR3 spans 13 amino acids. CDR3 coding DNA: TGTGCCAGCAGCTTCGACTTAAACACTGAAGCTTTCTTT. Its translation: CASSFDLNTEAFF.

The table lists this clonotype with many counts. The V gene is TRBV5-5, the J gene TRBJ2-1; D is possibly TRBD1 (5 bases). This CDR3 is built from 16 residues. V was cut by 2 bases and J by 0 bases, with 12 bases left in between. Per the germline V gene, CDR1 is SGHKS and CDR2 is YYEKEE (reference sequence). CDR3 loop: CASSLSQASSYNEQFF. In DNA, the CDR3 is TGTGCCAGCAGCTTATCACAGGCCAGCTCCTACAATGAGCAGTTCTTC.

This clonotype was seen repeatedly, ten times or more. The rearrangement joins TRBV12-3 or TRBV12-4 to TRBJ1-1; a weak D match, TRBD1 (5 bases). V dropped 3 bases and J dropped 4 bases, with 9 bases sitting between them. This CDR3 region has 13 residues. The CDR3 is CASSFGGGTEAFF. The CDR3 DNA is TGTGCCAGCAGTTTTGGGGGGGGCACTGAAGCTTTCTTT.

This clonotype occurred a few times. The chain employs TRBV19 and TRBJ1-2; D unclear. CDR1 is LNHDA and CDR2 is SQIVND in the germline V gene (reference sequence). With 3 bases removed from V and 0 bases from J, the gap between germline ends came to 14 bases. The length of the CDR3 is 16 residues. This CDR3 is CASSIPAGQANYGYTF. DNA for the CDR3: TGTGCCAGTAGTATCCCGGCGGGCCAAGCTAACTATGGCTACACCTTC.

A remark on this clonotype: The junction shows a germline mismatch at one end, possibly a read error. The genes are TRBV20-1 and TRBJ2-2, with 9 bases identical to TRBD2. The CDR3 extends over 16 amino acids. CDR1 and CDR2 from the germline V gene are DFQATT and SNEGSKA (reference sequence). The DNA of the CDR3 is TGCTGTGCTGCCATAGCGGGACTAGCAGACACCGGGGAGCTGTTTTTT. It translates to CCAAIAGLADTGELFF.

This clonotype showed up just a few times. This chain uses TRBV3-1 with TRBJ2-7; D not resolved. The CDR3 consists of 13 residues. The V end lost 3 bases, the J end lost 3 bases, and 9 bases lay between the germline ends. Germline CDR1 and CDR2: LGHDT and YNNKEL (reference sequence). CDR3 loop: CASSHESFYEQYF. CDR3 DNA: TGTGCCAGCAGCCATGAATCTTTCTACGAGCAGTACTTC.